One and the same sample provided the 31 T cell receptor beta chains below, sequenced in a study of quantifying T cell responses using KT2 cells. Overall study: TCR alpha and beta constant-region primers primed reverse transcription of RNA.

An oligo carrying a UMI was ligated to the cDNA 3' end. First-round PCR used three to four cycles and beta primers RC1.1 and RC1.2 covering TRBC1 and TRBC2. TCRdb used MiXCR to reprocess the UMI-ligation and nested PCR reads, holding one entry per CDR3 protein. The sample lists about 32,000 distinct CDR3 sequences, 7.3% occurring once. What was sequenced was PBMCs spiked with cells of the T cell clone KT2. The receptor set was obtained from a human donor.

This chain links TRBV9 with TRBJ2-7, with TRBD1 matching 7 bases. Trimming at V came to 0 bases and at J to 3 bases, leaving 6 bases not matched to a gene. Germline V lookup: CDR1 SGDLS, CDR2 YYNGEE. This CDR3 has 15 amino acids. CDR3 sequence (DNA): TGTGCCAGCAGCGTAGATGTGACAGGGAACTACGAGCAGTACTTC. Its protein is CASSVDVTGNYEQYF.

This clonotype appeared many times. This chain uses TRBV7-2 with TRBJ1-5, with D uncertain. V lost 1 base to trimming and J lost 5 bases, with 12 bases between them. From germline, CDR1 is SGHTA and CDR2 FQGNSA. This CDR3 region has 15 residues. The CDR3 DNA follows: TGTGCCAGCAGCTTAGTTCGGGCAGGAGATCAGCCCCAGCATTTT. Translating gives CASSLVRAGDQPQHF.

The J gene is TRBJ2-6, the V gene TRBV3-1; 11 positions agree with TRBD1. Germline CDR1 is LGHDT and CDR2 is YNNKEL (reference sequence). CDR3 length: 19 amino acids. The trim removed 2 bases at V and 0 bases at J, leaving 6 bases unmatched. The CDR3 DNA reads as TGTGCCAGCAGCCAACCCCAGGGGACAGGGGGCTCTGGGGCCAACGTCCTGACTTTC. It specifies CASSQPQGTGGSGANVLTF.

The chain employs TRBV7-8 and TRBJ2-1; possibly TRBD2 for D (6 bases). The CDR3 runs 15 residues. Looked up from germline, CDR1 is SGHVS and CDR2 is FQNEAQ. With 7 bases removed from V and 8 bases from J, the gap between germline ends came to 21 bases. Here the CDR3 reads CASIKRRAGFDEQFF. CDR3 DNA sequence: TGTGCCAGCATCAAAAGGAGGGCCGGGTTCGATGAGCAGTTCTTC.

Ten or more counts support this clonotype. This sequence joins TRBV4-1 and TRBJ1-3; D is possibly TRBD1 (6 bases). Trimming removed 4 bases from V and 6 bases from J, with 25 bases in between. CDR1 is MGHRA, CDR2 YSYEKL, per germline. The CDR3 sequence is 18 residues long. The CDR3 sequence is CASSRPRGRGEDANTIYF. CDR3 bases: TGCGCCAGCAGCCGCCCCCGGGGGCGAGGAGAGGACGCAAACACCATATATTTT.

The gene calls are TRBV12-3 or TRBV12-4 and TRBJ2-1; D possibly corresponds to TRBD1 (6 bases). CDR3 size: 12 residues. The germline V and J ends were trimmed by 6 bases and 9 bases, with 12 bases remaining between them. The CDR3 sequence: CASSTGTIEQFF. CDR3 nucleotides: TGTGCCAGCAGCACAGGGACCATTGAGCAGTTCTTC.

The V call is TRBV15, the J call TRBJ2-4; possible D gene TRBD2, 6 bases. Germline CDR1 LNHNV, CDR2 YYDKDF (reference sequence). The V end lost 1 base, the J end lost 0 bases, and 10 bases lay between the germline ends. CDR3 length equals 16 residues. CDR3 sequence: CATSRGRREAKNIQYF. CDR3 bases: TGTGCCACCAGCAGAGGCCGGCGGGAAGCCAAAAACATTCAGTACTTC.

This clonotype was counted between two and nine times. The rearrangement uses TRBV4-1 and TRBJ2-2, with 7 nucleotides matching TRBD1. This CDR3 comprises 17 residues. CDR1 is MGHRA and CDR2 is YSYEKL in the germline V gene. V lost 4 bases to trimming and J lost 2 bases; unmatched junction nucleotides: 10. The chain's CDR3 is CASSLPDRAFNTGELFF. In DNA form, the CDR3 reads TGCGCCAGCAGCCTCCCTGACAGGGCCTTTAACACCGGGGAGCTGTTTTTT.

The chain recombines TRBV6-2 or TRBV6-3 with TRBJ2-3; the match to TRBD2 covers 13 bases. The CDR3 runs to 19 residues. V was pared by 0 bases and J by 8 bases, with 14 bases of the junction left unmatched. The germline gives CDR1 MNHEY, CDR2 SVGEGT. This CDR3 is CASSYSKNRGLAGDTTQYF. The CDR3 DNA sequence: TGTGCCAGCAGTTACTCGAAGAACCGCGGACTAGCGGGAGATACTACGCAGTATTTT.

This clonotype has a count of ten or more. The chain has TRBV25-1 and TRBJ1-2; the D gene is possibly TRBD1 (5 bases). Germline CDR1 MGHDK, CDR2 SYGVNS. The CDR3 extends over 12 amino acids. V lost 8 bases and J lost 6, with 13 bases in between. The CDR3 DNA reads TGTGCCAGCCAGGGTAACGAGGATGGCTACACCTTC. Translation: CASQGNEDGYTF.

This clonotype appeared a few times. The chain links TRBV3-1 to TRBJ2-1; 8 bases are shared with TRBD1. The CDR3 spans 19 residues. Germline lookup yields CDR1 LGHDT and CDR2 YNNKEL (reference sequence). V was pared by 4 bases and J by 0 bases, with 14 bases of the junction left unmatched. CDR3 loop: CASSPPGRGPVGSYNEQFF. The CDR3, as DNA: TGTGCCAGCAGCCCCCCCGGCAGGGGGCCCGTCGGCTCCTACAATGAGCAGTTCTTC.

The rearrangement joins TRBV20-1 to TRBJ2-7; 7 bases are a match to TRBD1. The CDR3 spans 12 residues. The ends lost 8 bases at V and 2 bases at J; junction bases unmatched: 6. The germline V gene encodes CDR1 DFQATT and CDR2 SNEGSKA (reference sequence). As DNA, the CDR3 is TGCAGTTTCCAGGACAGGCCCTACGAGCAGTACTTC. Its protein is CSFQDRPYEQYF.

In this sample, this clonotype turned up many times. The CDR3, as DNA: TGTGCCAGCAGTCTACAGACAAATAGCAATCAGCCCCAGCATTTT. Translation: CASSLQTNSNQPQHF. The genes are TRBV28 and TRBJ1-5; the D is unclear. The germline V and J ends were trimmed by 5 bases and 0 bases, with 11 bases remaining between them. The CDR3 has 15 amino acids. Germline assignment: CDR1 MDHEN and CDR2 SYDVKM.

This clonotype was observed at least ten times. The gene calls are TRBV7-2 and TRBJ1-4, with 10 bases identical to TRBD1. This CDR3 has 16 amino acids. Germline V CDR1 and CDR2: SGHTA, FQGNSA. The trim removed 5 bases at V and 4 bases at J, leaving 7 bases unmatched. Here the CDR3 reads CASSKGQGPRNEKLFF. The CDR3 coding sequence is TGTGCCAGCAGCAAGGGACAGGGGCCCCGTAATGAAAAACTGTTTTTT.

This clonotype was recorded many times. This rearrangement joins TRBV7-8 to TRBJ1-2, with D possibly matching TRBD1 (6 bases). Germline lookup yields CDR1 SGHVS and CDR2 FQNEAQ. The CDR3 runs 13 residues. V was pared by 5 bases and J by 4 bases, with 11 bases between. CDR3 bases: TGTGCCAGCAGCCGGACAGAATTCTATGGCTACACCTTC. It yields the protein CASSRTEFYGYTF.

This clonotype was observed many times. The chain combines TRBV24-1 with TRBJ2-1; D unresolved. V lost 5 bases to trimming and J lost 7 bases, with 11 bases between them. CDR1 is KGHDR and CDR2 is SFDVKD in the germline V gene. The CDR3 loop spans 13 amino acids. CDR3 coding DNA: TGTGCCACCAGTGTTCCCGTCCATAATGAGCAGTTCTTC. Protein sequence: CATSVPVHNEQFF.

This clonotype was detected ten times or more. CDR3 sequence reads: CSVDPQVKETQYF. The CDR3 DNA follows: TGCAGCGTTGATCCCCAGGTTAAAGAGACCCAGTACTTC. This chain joins TRBV29-1 and TRBJ2-5; D gene uncertain. V was trimmed by 3 bases and J by 3 bases, leaving 11 bases between them. This CDR3 contains 13 residues. Germline V lookup: CDR1 SQVTM, CDR2 ANQGSEA.

The rearrangement joins TRBV5-6 to TRBJ2-4, with 14 bases identical to TRBD2. The CDR3 runs to 17 residues. Trimming cost V 2 bases and J 1 base; bases outside gene matches: 2. Germline CDR1 and CDR2: SGHDT and YYEEEE. The CDR3 coding sequence is TGTGCCAGCAGCTTAGGACTAGCGGGAGGTGCCAAAAACATTCAGTACTTC. Residues: CASSLGLAGGAKNIQYF.

The chain uses TRBV4-1 and TRBJ1-5; D gene ambiguous. The CDR3 consists of 15 residues. V was cut by 4 bases and J by 4 bases, with 14 bases left in between. Germline V gene lookup returns CDR1 MGHRA and CDR2 YSYEKL. CDR3 in DNA: TGCGCCAGCAGCCCATCTGTGGCACAGAATCAGCCCCAGCATTTT. Translating gives CASSPSVAQNQPQHF.

This clonotype was seen ten or more times. V and J are TRBV12-3 or TRBV12-4 and TRBJ2-3; 9 bases fit TRBD2. V dropped 2 bases and J dropped 3; count of bases not matched to a gene: 3. CDR3 length: 15 amino acids. CDR3 loop: CASSLRTSATDTQYF. The CDR3 DNA is TGTGCCAGCAGTTTAAGGACTAGCGCGACAGATACGCAGTATTTT.

There are a few counts of this clonotype. The CDR3 bases are TGTGCCAGCAGCTTAGCGGCGGGACTAGCGGGGGGGCGTGATACGCAGTATTTT. It translates to CASSLAAGLAGGRDTQYF. The V gene is TRBV7-2, the J gene TRBJ2-3; 16 bases line up with TRBD2. CDR1 is SGHTA, CDR2 FQGNSA, per germline. The CDR3 runs to 18 residues. J gave up 6 bases and V 0 bases, and 6 bases lay outside the gene matches.

This clonotype was detected only a few times. The chain joins TRBV2 to TRBJ1-1; D might be TRBD1 (6 bases). Germline V gene sequence: CDR1 SNHLY, CDR2 FYNNEI. This CDR3 spans 11 amino acids. V gave up 7 bases and J gave up 8 bases, with 11 bases separating them. This CDR3 reads CASNLQGEAFF. Here the CDR3 DNA reads TGTGCCAGCAATCTTCAGGGGGAAGCTTTCTTT.

This clonotype has at least ten counts. The rearrangement links TRBV11-2 to TRBJ2-1; 9 bases align to TRBD1. Germline V gene lookup returns CDR1 SGHAT and CDR2 FQNNGV. The CDR3 spans 14 residues. Germline trimming cut 4 bases from V and 5 bases from J; bases unmatched to any gene: 3. The CDR3 sequence is CASSYRDRDNEQFF. CDR3 DNA sequence: TGTGCCAGCAGCTACAGGGACAGGGACAATGAGCAGTTCTTC.

This clonotype was seen many times. The CDR3 DNA follows: TGTGCCAGCAGCTCCATATGGGCCCGCGGAGCTAATGAAAAACTGTTTTTT. It is translated as CASSSIWARGANEKLFF. The rearrangement links TRBV5-5 to TRBJ1-4, with D uncertain. Trimming pared 3 bases from V and 3 bases from J, leaving 18 bases between. Germline CDR1 SGHKS, CDR2 YYEKEE (reference sequence). The CDR3 length is 17 residues.

This clonotype appeared many times. The V and J genes are TRBV20-1 and TRBJ1-2; perhaps TRBD1 as D (5 bases). Germline-derived CDR1 and CDR2 are DFQATT and SNEGSKA (reference sequence). CDR3 length equals 13 residues. V was cut by 3 bases and J by 7 bases, with 15 bases left in between. Here the CDR3 DNA reads TGCAGTGCTAGTGATCCAGGGACCGGTGGCTACACCTTC. Translated, it gives CSASDPGTGGYTF.

In this sample, this clonotype turned up many times. The gene calls are TRBV10-1 and TRBJ2-5; D is possibly TRBD2 (7 bases). CDR3 size: 14 residues. Trimming took 0 bases from V and 4 from J, leaving 9 bases between them. The germline V gene has CDR1 WNHNN and CDR2 SYGVQD (reference sequence). The CDR3 DNA is TGCGCCAGCAGTGAGTCGGGAGGGGGAGAGACCCAGTACTTC. It is translated as CASSESGGGETQYF.

Many counts were recorded for this clonotype. This rearrangement joins TRBV28 to TRBJ1-5, with D perhaps matching TRBD1 (6 bases). CDR3 size: 15 residues. The V end was cut by 2 bases, the J end by 0 bases, with 8 bases between. Germline CDR1 and CDR2: MDHEN and SYDVKM. The CDR3, as DNA: TGTGCCAGCAGTTTAGAGGGGGATAGCAATCAGCCCCAGCATTTT. Translation gives CASSLEGDSNQPQHF.

This sequence joins TRBV6-1 and TRBJ2-4, with D hard to call. Germline V gives CDR1 MNHNS, CDR2 SASEGT. The ends were cut back, 3 bases at V and 8 bases at J, with 17 bases in the middle. The CDR3 is 15 amino acids. CDR3 residues: CASSDSTKSTDIQYF. DNA for the CDR3: TGTGCCAGCAGTGACTCCACCAAGAGTACGGACATTCAGTACTTC.

This clonotype was counted at least ten times. The chain is built from TRBV3-1 and TRBJ1-3; possibly TRBD1 for D (6 bases). CDR3 length equals 16 residues. Germline assignment: CDR1 LGHDT and CDR2 YNNKEL (reference sequence). V lost 1 base and J 2 bases, leaving 12 bases between the germline ends. The CDR3 loop is CASSQAGEYTGNTIYF. In nucleotides, the CDR3 is TGTGCCAGCAGCCAAGCAGGGGAGTATACTGGAAACACCATATATTTT.

The table lists this clonotype with many counts. This sequence joins TRBV3-1 and TRBJ1-2; 7 bases agree with TRBD1. J was trimmed by 6 bases and V by 6 bases; bases with no gene match: 7. The germline V gene encodes CDR1 LGHDT and CDR2 YNNKEL (reference sequence). This CDR3 has 13 amino acids. Written as DNA, the CDR3 is TGTGCCAGCAGTCCACAGGGGTTACATGGCTACACCTTC. It yields the protein CASSPQGLHGYTF.

The sample holds many counts of this clonotype. The chain recombines TRBV9 with TRBJ2-7; TRBD2 agrees at 7 bases. The CDR3 has 16 amino acids. V trimming: 4 bases; J trimming: 4 bases; junction bases outside the gene matches: 14. CDR1 and CDR2 (germline): SGDLS, YYNGEE. DNA of the CDR3: TGTGCCAGCAGCCCCCGAGGAGCGGGGACGCGGTACGAGCAGTACTTC. It translates to CASSPRGAGTRYEQYF.